The 27 T cell receptor beta chains reported below all come from one sample, sequenced in a study of cytomegalovirus exposure and HLA in healthy donors. Vbeta (60) and Jbeta (13) primers were used in the PCR. TCRdb's copy holds only in-frame clones and misses some; the assay was immunoSEQ multiplex PCR. The profile shows 100,000 to 150,000 clones, 80% to 90% of them singletons. Sequencing used PBMCs. These receptors were obtained from a woman between 35 and 50 years old in good health and CMV-seropositive.

This clone occurred once. The genes are TRBV11-2 and TRBJ2-2; 7 bases fit TRBD1. V shed 2 bases and J 7 bases; nucleotides not matched to a gene: 7. The CDR3 is 15 residues long. Germline lookup yields CDR1 SGHAT and CDR2 FQNNGV. The CDR3 is CASSLLDRADGELFF. The CDR3 DNA is TGTGCCAGCAGCTTACTAGACAGGGCTGACGGGGAGCTGTTTTTT.

The chain carries TRBV5-1 and TRBJ1-2; TRBD1 is a possible D gene (5 bases). The CDR3 sequence is 15 residues long. The V end lost 3 bases, the J end lost 5 bases, and 17 bases lay between the germline ends. CDR1 is SGHRS and CDR2 is YFSETQ in the germline V gene. This chain's CDR3 is CASSWDSSQGYGYTF. In DNA form, the CDR3 reads TGCGCCAGCAGCTGGGACTCTTCCCAGGGATATGGCTACACCTTC.

The V call is TRBV5-1, the J call TRBJ2-1; D is perhaps TRBD2 (6 bases). The germline V gene encodes CDR1 SGHRS and CDR2 YFSETQ. This CDR3 has 13 amino acids. V lost 7 bases to trimming and J lost 6 bases, with 14 bases between them. The CDR3 is CASREPSVNEQFF. The CDR3 DNA reads TGCGCCAGCCGAGAGCCTAGCGTCAATGAGCAGTTCTTC. The whole variable domain, remainder taken from reference TRBV5-1 and TRBJ2-1, is KAGVTQTPRYLIKTRGQQVTLSCSPISGHRSVSWYQQTPGQGLQFLFEYFSETQRNKGNFPGRFSGRQFSNSRSEMNVSTLELGDSALYLCASREPSVNEQFFGPGTRLTVL.

Points on this clone: Mismatch with germline at one junction end may stem from a read error. This chain joins TRBV9 and TRBJ1-3; D is perhaps TRBD1 (6 bases). Germline values: CDR1 SGDLS, CDR2 YYNGEE. This CDR3 is built from 17 residues. Here the CDR3 reads CASSGEHRVTSENTIYF. In DNA, the CDR3 is TGTGCCAGCAGCGGAGAACACAGGGTAACCTCTGAAAACACCATATATTTT.

The rearrangement joins TRBV7-9 to TRBJ2-1; D gene uncertain. The CDR3 consists of 16 residues. CDR1 SEHNR and CDR2 FQNEAQ come from the germline V gene (reference sequence). Trimming stripped 2 bases from V and 2 bases from J, with 13 bases between. The CDR3 DNA follows: TGTGCCAGCAGCTTATCGGGTCTAGTTCCCTACAATGAGCAGTTCTTC. Protein: CASSLSGLVPYNEQFF.

J is TRBJ2-1 and V is TRBV11-2; perhaps TRBD1 as D (5 bases). This CDR3 comprises 17 residues. V was trimmed by 6 bases and J by 0 bases, leaving 18 bases between them. Germline CDR1 is SGHAT and CDR2 is FQNNGV. CDR3 DNA sequence: TGTGCCAGCAGGACCAAGATAACAGGAAGCTCCTACAATGAGCAGTTCTTC. The encoded protein is CASRTKITGSSYNEQFF. The full variable domain, rest sourced from reference TRBV11-2 and TRBJ2-1, is EAGVAQSPRYKIIEKRQSVAFWCNPISGHATLYWYQQILGQGPKLLIQFQNNGVVDDSQLPKDRFSAERLKGVDSTLKIQPAKLEDSAVYLCASRTKITGSSYNEQFFGPGTRLTVL.

The rearrangement links TRBV6-1 to TRBJ1-1; D may be TRBD1 (5 bases). The CDR3 is made up of 14 amino acids. The germline V gene has CDR1 MNHNS and CDR2 SASEGT. The germline V and J ends were trimmed by 4 bases and 4 bases, with 13 bases remaining between them. The CDR3 region is CASSVMTEITEAFF. Written as DNA, the CDR3 is TGTGCCAGCAGTGTAATGACAGAAATCACTGAAGCTTTCTTT.

This chain joins TRBV6-6 and TRBJ2-2, with 11 bases identical to TRBD2. Trimming at V came to 6 bases and at J to 7 bases, leaving 10 bases not matched to a gene. Germline V gene sequence: CDR1 MNHNY, CDR2 SVGAGI (reference sequence). This CDR3 has 16 residues. CDR3 nucleotide sequence: TGTGCCAGCAGGGGTATAGCGGGAGGGCTCCTCGGGGAGCTGTTTTTT. This gives the protein CASRGIAGGLLGELFF.

This rearrangement joins TRBV10-2 to TRBJ2-3, with 10 bases lining up with TRBD2. CDR3 length: 15 amino acids. V dropped 4 bases and J dropped 4; count of bases not matched to a gene: 5. Germline CDR1 WSHSY, CDR2 SAAADI. CDR3 protein: CASSGGTSAPDTQYF. Written as DNA, the CDR3 is TGCGCCAGCAGTGGGGGGACTAGCGCCCCAGATACGCAGTATTTT.

The count of this clone is one. The rearrangement links TRBV6-5 to TRBJ2-3, with 9 nucleotides matching TRBD1. The CDR3 sequence is 14 residues long. With V trimmed by 6 bases and J by 6 bases, 7 bases remained unmatched. Germline CDR1 is MNHEY and CDR2 is SVGAGI. The CDR3 DNA sequence: TGTGCCAGCAGAATGGGACAGGGAGGGGATACGCAGTATTTT. This translates into CASRMGQGGDTQYF.

The V and J genes are TRBV5-1 and TRBJ2-3; 7 positions agree with TRBD2. CDR1 and CDR2 (germline): SGHRS, YFSETQ. The CDR3 length is 15 residues. V shed 4 bases and J 2 bases; nucleotides not matched to a gene: 7. The CDR3 nucleotides are TGCGCCAGCAGCGGAACCGGGACTACCACAGATACGCAGTATTTT. This translates into CASSGTGTTTDTQYF.

V gene TRBV9 combines with J gene TRBJ2-3, with 13 bases that match TRBD2. The germline V gene encodes CDR1 SGDLS and CDR2 YYNGEE. The CDR3 spans 18 residues. The V and J ends lost 4 bases and 4 bases, in that order; junction bases with no gene match: 12. The chain's CDR3 is CASSPIGTSGIVSDTQYF. CDR3 DNA: TGTGCCAGCAGCCCCATCGGGACTAGCGGGATTGTGTCAGATACGCAGTATTTT.

This rearrangement joins TRBV5-5 to TRBJ1-2; D gene unclear. In germline, CDR1 is SGHKS, CDR2 YYEKEE (reference sequence). The CDR3 spans 16 residues. V gave up 4 bases and J gave up 0 bases, with 16 bases separating them. CDR3 sequence reads: CASSRVYRDANYGYTF. CDR3 DNA sequence: TGTGCCAGCAGCCGAGTCTACAGAGATGCTAACTATGGCTACACCTTC.

This clone appeared once. V and J are TRBV28 and TRBJ2-3, with 9 bases lining up with TRBD2. Germline CDR1 is MDHEN and CDR2 is SYDVKM. The CDR3 length is 19 residues. V lost 2 bases to trimming and J lost 0 bases; unmatched junction nucleotides: 12. The CDR3 bases are TGTGCCAGCAGTTTACTAGCGGGAAAAATGGTCTCTAGCACAGATACGCAGTATTTT. This codes for CASSLLAGKMVSSTDTQYF.

The rearrangement links TRBV6-1 to TRBJ2-7, with 11 bases matching TRBD2. With 1 base clipped from V and 2 bases from J, the junction kept 4 bases outside the gene matches. The CDR3 runs to 16 residues. Germline CDR1 MNHNS, CDR2 SASEGT. The CDR3 DNA is TGTGCCAGCAGTGAAGAACTAGCGGGAGCTCCCTACGAGCAGTACTTC. Its protein is CASSEELAGAPYEQYF.

The chain's CDR3 is CASSLAGRGTEAFF. The CDR3 DNA sequence: TGTGCCAGCAGTTTAGCAGGGCGTGGCACTGAAGCTTTCTTT. The rearrangement joins TRBV27 to TRBJ1-1, with a possible D match to TRBD1 (5 bases). V was cut by 2 bases and J by 4 bases, with 11 bases left in between. CDR3 size: 14 residues. The germline V gene has CDR1 MNHEY and CDR2 SMNVEV (reference sequence).

The gene calls are TRBV2 and TRBJ1-3, with unresolved D. The CDR3 runs to 14 residues. Germline assignment: CDR1 SNHLY and CDR2 FYNNEI. V gave up 5 bases and J gave up 0 bases, with 8 bases separating them. CDR3 protein: CASSRPSSGNTIYF. CDR3 coding DNA: TGTGCCAGCAGTCGCCCCAGCTCTGGAAACACCATATATTTT.

This clone showed up just once. The chain uses TRBV7-2 and TRBJ2-6; the D gene is possibly TRBD2 (5 bases). This CDR3 is 16 amino acids long. V was trimmed by 5 bases and J by 2 bases, leaving 13 bases between them. Germline CDR1 SGHTA, CDR2 FQGNSA. The chain's CDR3 is CASSPTGKPGANVLTF. CDR3 DNA: TGTGCCAGCAGCCCCACGGGGAAGCCTGGGGCCAACGTCCTGACTTTC. Variable domain in full (rest from reference TRBV7-2 and TRBJ2-6): GAGVSQSPSNKVTEKGKDVELRCDPISGHTALYWYRQSLGQGLEFLIYFQGNSAPDKSGLPSDRFSAERTGGSVSTLTIQRTQQEDSAVYLCASSPTGKPGANVLTFGAGSRLTVL.

The V and J genes are TRBV30 and TRBJ2-4; 7 bases are shared with TRBD2. The CDR3 is 13 amino acids. Losses at the gene ends were 3 bases for V and 4 bases for J; bases not matched to a gene: 3. The germline gives CDR1 GTSNPN, CDR2 SVGIG (reference sequence). CDR3 nucleotides: TGTGCCTGGAGCGGGACTACTAAAAACATTCAGTACTTC. It yields the protein CAWSGTTKNIQYF.

This chain links TRBV4-1 with TRBJ2-7; 8 nucleotides align to TRBD2. The germline V gene has CDR1 MGHRA and CDR2 YSYEKL. This CDR3 region has 17 residues. V was clipped by 0 bases and J by 7 bases; unmatched bases: 14. The CDR3 region is CASSQDPGGAQSWEQYF. The CDR3 nucleotides read TGCGCCAGCAGCCAAGATCCGGGGGGGGCGCAGTCTTGGGAGCAGTACTTC.

The chain links TRBV11-3 to TRBJ1-1, with D unclear. Germline assignment: CDR1 SGHNT and CDR2 YENEEA. Trimming left V 7 bases short and J 5 bases short, with 11 bases between. The CDR3 covers 12 residues. CDR3 sequence (DNA): TGTGCCAGCACTAGGACTGTGACTGAAGCTTTCTTT. Translated, it gives CASTRTVTEAFF.

This chain connects TRBV13 to TRBJ2-7, with 8 bases that match TRBD2. This CDR3 has 15 amino acids. CDR1 is PRHDT and CDR2 is FYEKMQ in the germline V gene (reference sequence). J lost 3 bases, V lost 5 bases, and 9 bases had no gene match. CDR3: CASSPSGGRIYEQYF. Here the CDR3 DNA reads TGTGCCAGCAGCCCGAGCGGGGGAAGGATCTACGAGCAGTACTTC.

This chain connects TRBV19 to TRBJ1-1, with 7 bases matching TRBD1. The CDR3 is 13 residues long. V shed 1 base and J 7 bases; nucleotides not matched to a gene: 3. Germline V gives CDR1 LNHDA, CDR2 SQIVND (reference sequence). In DNA, the CDR3 is TGTGCCAGTAGTATAGGGCGACAGGGTGAAGCTTTCTTT. Its translation is CASSIGRQGEAFF.

V gene TRBV10-3 combines with J gene TRBJ1-4; D remains ambiguous. Trimming took off 3 bases at V and 8 bases at J, with 7 bases between the two ends. The CDR3 extends over 12 amino acids. The germline CDR1 and CDR2 sequences are ENHRY and SYGVKD. This CDR3 reads CAISDSSEKLFF. In DNA form, the CDR3 reads TGTGCCATCAGTGATAGTAGCGAAAAACTGTTTTTT.

This rearrangement joins TRBV7-8 to TRBJ2-1, with D possibly matching TRBD1 (6 bases). The CDR3 has 16 amino acids. Germline assignment: CDR1 SGHVS and CDR2 FQNEAQ. Trimming took off 4 bases at V and 3 bases at J, with 16 bases between the two ends. CDR3 in amino acids: CASSSHRVSYYNEQFF. CDR3 nucleotide sequence: TGTGCCAGCAGCTCACACAGGGTTAGCTACTACAATGAGCAGTTCTTC.

This clone has a single count. Distinct nucleotide sequences in the sample also encode this CDR3. This chain links TRBV10-1 with TRBJ2-7; D not certain. V lost 3 bases and J 6 bases, leaving 9 bases between the germline ends. The CDR3 covers 12 residues. Looked up from germline, CDR1 is WNHNN and CDR2 is SYGVQD (reference sequence). For the CDR3, the DNA is TGCGCCAGCAGTGACCCCGGGTCCGAGCAGTACTTC. The encoded protein is CASSDPGSEQYF.

This clone was observed once. J is TRBJ1-1 and V is TRBV6-1; 8 bases match TRBD1. Looked up from germline, CDR1 is MNHNS and CDR2 is SASEGT. The CDR3 has 18 amino acids. With V trimmed by 3 bases and J by 2 bases, 14 bases remained unmatched. In DNA form, the CDR3 reads TGTGCCAGCAGTGACCGACCGGGACAGGCAGGAGGTAACACTGAAGCTTTCTTT. As protein: CASSDRPGQAGGNTEAFF.